The next 31 T cell receptor beta chains were all read from a single sample in a study of cytomegalovirus exposure and HLA in healthy donors. Both 60 Vbeta primers and 13 Jbeta primers went into the PCR. TCRdb keeps only in-frame clones here, not all; method: immunoSEQ multiplex PCR. The repertoire holds about 160,000 clones, with roughly 80% as singletons. The sequenced sample was PBMCs. These receptors were collected from a human donor in good health.

The V gene is TRBV27, the J gene TRBJ2-3; possibly TRBD1 for D (6 bases). This CDR3 spans 15 amino acids. Trimming pared 7 bases from V and 0 bases from J, leaving 14 bases between. The germline CDR1 and CDR2 sequences are MNHEY and SMNVEV (reference sequence). The CDR3 DNA reads TGTGCCAGCAATGTCCCCAGGGGAAGCACAGATACGCAGTATTTT. As protein: CASNVPRGSTDTQYF.

V and J are TRBV27 and TRBJ1-5, with a possible D match to TRBD1 (6 bases). The V end was cut by 5 bases, the J end by 5 bases, with 16 bases between. The CDR3 loop spans 15 amino acids. The germline CDR1 and CDR2 sequences are MNHEY and SMNVEV (reference sequence). The CDR3 coding sequence is TGTGCCAGCAGTCACCCGCGGGGGCCGGATCAGCCCCAGCATTTT. Encoded protein: CASSHPRGPDQPQHF.

V is TRBV4-1 and J is TRBJ2-7; D may be TRBD1 (6 bases). Germline V gene lookup returns CDR1 MGHRA and CDR2 YSYEKL. V dropped 0 bases and J dropped 5 bases, with 8 bases sitting between them. This CDR3 contains 13 residues. The DNA for the CDR3 is TGCGCCAGCAGCCAAGAATCAGGGGACGAGCAGTACTTC. Protein product: CASSQESGDEQYF.

The chain combines TRBV5-1 with TRBJ1-1, with 10 bases fitting TRBD1. This CDR3 is built from 17 residues. Germline V gene sequence: CDR1 SGHRS, CDR2 YFSETQ. J lost 3 bases, V lost 2 bases, and 10 bases had no gene match. CDR3 protein: CASSLSGTGVRYTEAFF. Written as DNA, the CDR3 is TGCGCCAGCAGCTTATCCGGGACAGGGGTGAGGTACACTGAAGCTTTCTTT.

The chain employs TRBV7-8 and TRBJ2-1; perhaps TRBD1 as D (5 bases). This CDR3 comprises 14 residues. Germline-derived CDR1 and CDR2 are SGHVS and FQNEAQ. V was clipped by 5 bases and J by 9 bases, with 17 bases between them. The CDR3 nucleotides read TGTGCCAGCAGCCCCTACCTAGGGGCTGTTGAGCAGTTCTTC. It codes for CASSPYLGAVEQFF.

For the CDR3, the DNA is TGTGCCAGCCGTAGGACTAGCGGGGGCCAAGAGACCCAGTACTTC. This codes for CASRRTSGGQETQYF. The genes are TRBV2 and TRBJ2-5; 13 bases fit TRBD2. Germline loops: CDR1 SNHLY, CDR2 FYNNEI. The V segment lost 8 bases and the J segment 1 base; nucleotides outside the gene matches: 4. The CDR3 has 15 amino acids.

This clone was picked up one time. The chain has TRBV19 and TRBJ2-7; TRBD2 aligns across 11 bases. Looked up from germline, CDR1 is LNHDA and CDR2 is SQIVND (reference sequence). After removal of 3 bases from V and 0 bases from J, the junction contained 4 bases not matched to a gene. CDR3 length: 16 residues. The CDR3 here is CASSISTSGASYEQYF. DNA of the CDR3: TGTGCCAGTAGTATTTCGACTAGCGGGGCCTCCTACGAGCAGTACTTC.

The rearrangement uses TRBV7-9 and TRBJ1-1; perhaps TRBD1 as D (5 bases). Trimming pared 7 bases from V and 4 bases from J, leaving 13 bases between. Germline assignment: CDR1 SEHNR and CDR2 FQNEAQ (reference sequence). The CDR3 runs to 13 residues. CDR3 loop: CASTQDGGTEAFF. The CDR3 DNA follows: TGTGCCAGCACCCAAGACGGGGGCACTGAAGCTTTCTTT.

V and J are TRBV29-1 and TRBJ2-7, with a possible D match to TRBD1 (8 bases). The germline V and J ends were trimmed by 6 bases and 6 bases, with 15 bases remaining between them. This CDR3 region has 12 residues. Germline-derived CDR1 and CDR2 are SQVTM and ANQGSEA. CDR3: CSVRTGRGEQYF. As DNA, the CDR3 is TGCAGCGTCAGGACAGGGAGGGGCGAGCAGTACTTC.

The chain has TRBV7-2 and TRBJ2-5; D not resolved. This CDR3 contains 13 residues. The V gene's germline CDR1 is SGHTA and CDR2 FQGNSA. V dropped 6 bases and J dropped 5 bases, with 13 bases sitting between them. CDR3 sequence (DNA): TGTGCCAGCAGTGCGGCTATTTGGGAGACCCAGTACTTC. The encoded protein is CASSAAIWETQYF.

This clone turned up a few times. The chain employs TRBV2 and TRBJ2-7, with TRBD1 as a possible D gene (6 bases). CDR3 size: 15 residues. The V end lost 2 bases, the J end lost 6 bases, and 17 bases lay between the germline ends. CDR1 and CDR2 from the germline V gene are SNHLY and FYNNEI. The CDR3 DNA reads as TGTGCCAGCAGTGAATCCATCACAGGGTCGGGCGAGCAGTACTTC. The encoded protein is CASSESITGSGEQYF.

The V gene is TRBV7-9, the J gene TRBJ2-1; 9 bases align to TRBD2. The V segment lost 5 bases and the J segment 7 bases; nucleotides outside the gene matches: 9. The CDR3 sequence is 15 residues long. The germline CDR1 and CDR2 sequences are SEHNR and FQNEAQ (reference sequence). CDR3 nucleotides: TGTGCCAGCAGCCCCGCGGGGGGGATGAGGAATGAGCAGTTCTTC. Encoded protein: CASSPAGGMRNEQFF.

This clone was detected only a few times. The V and J genes are TRBV25-1 and TRBJ2-1; 12 nucleotides align to TRBD2. The CDR3 sequence is 13 residues long. V shed 9 bases and J 7 bases; nucleotides not matched to a gene: 4. CDR1 MGHDK and CDR2 SYGVNS come from the germline V gene. CDR3 nucleotides: TGTGCCAGTAGGACTAGCGGGAAGAATGAGCAGTTCTTC. Amino acid sequence: CASRTSGKNEQFF. The complete variable domain, with remaining parts taken from reference TRBV25-1 and TRBJ2-1, reads EADIYQTPRYLVIGTGKKITLECSQTMGHDKMYWYQQDPGMELHLIHYSYGVNSTEKGDLSSESTVSRIRTEHFPLTLESARPSHTSQYLCASRTSGKNEQFFGPGTRLTVL.

The chain joins TRBV10-3 to TRBJ2-2; 10 bases are shared with TRBD2. Germline V gives CDR1 ENHRY, CDR2 SYGVKD. The CDR3 sequence is 15 residues long. Germline trimming cut 3 bases from V and 5 bases from J; bases unmatched to any gene: 3. The CDR3 spells CAISELAGNTGELFF. In DNA, the CDR3 is TGTGCCATCAGTGAACTAGCGGGGAATACCGGGGAGCTGTTTTTT.

The rearrangement uses TRBV16 and TRBJ1-1; no reliable D call. CDR1 and CDR2 from the germline V gene are KGHSY and FQNENV. Trimming shortened V by 4 bases and J by 4 bases, and 10 bases separated the two germline ends. CDR3 length equals 13 residues. This chain's CDR3 is CASSPREATEAFF. CDR3 DNA sequence: TGTGCCAGCAGCCCTCGGGAGGCCACTGAAGCTTTCTTT.

This sequence joins TRBV4-3 and TRBJ1-5; the D gene is possibly TRBD1 (6 bases). Per germline, CDR1 LGHNA and CDR2 YSLEER. V was clipped by 3 bases and J by 2 bases, with 17 bases between them. This CDR3 is 17 amino acids long. CDR3 nucleotide sequence: TGCGCCAGCAGCCACCGGAGACTCAGGGGTGGCAATCAGCCCCAGCATTTT. Its translation: CASSHRRLRGGNQPQHF.

The chain couples TRBV5-5 to TRBJ2-1; TRBD2 matches 12 bases. V gave up 4 bases and J gave up 9 bases; unmatched junction bases: 8. Germline V CDR1 and CDR2: SGHKS, YYEKEE (reference sequence). The length of the CDR3 is 15 residues. The CDR3 reads CASSIGLAGPPEQFF. The CDR3 DNA follows: TGTGCCAGCAGCATAGGACTAGCGGGGCCCCCTGAGCAGTTCTTC.

The CDR3 DNA follows: TGTGCCAGCAGCGCCTCTCGGGGCTCTGGAAACACCATATATTTT. Its translation is CASSASRGSGNTIYF. The V and J genes are TRBV9 and TRBJ1-3; D is undetermined. The CDR3 extends over 15 amino acids. With 3 bases removed from V and 0 bases from J, the gap between germline ends came to 10 bases. Germline V gene data show CDR1 as SGDLS and CDR2 as YYNGEE.

This clone was detected only a few times. The chain combines TRBV6-5 with TRBJ1-4, with D perhaps matching TRBD1 (5 bases). The CDR3 contains 13 residues. The V end lost 6 bases, the J end lost 2 bases, and 7 bases lay between the germline ends. The V gene's germline CDR1 is MNHEY and CDR2 SVGAGI. The CDR3 DNA follows: TGTGCCAGCAGCCGACAGACTAATGAAAAACTGTTTTTT. Protein: CASSRQTNEKLFF.

V is TRBV19 and J is TRBJ1-2; TRBD1 might be the D (6 bases). V shed 6 bases and J shed 8 bases, with 25 bases lying between them. The CDR3 is 16 residues long. The germline V gene encodes CDR1 LNHDA and CDR2 SQIVND (reference sequence). CDR3 in DNA: TGTGCCAGTAGAACCTTCGCTCGCGGGGGCGAAGTCGGCTACACCTTC. Protein sequence: CASRTFARGGEVGYTF.

The CDR3 DNA sequence: TGTGCCAGCAGTGAAGGACAGGGTTCGTTTGCTGGCTACACCTTC. The encoded protein is CASSEGQGSFAGYTF. The J gene is TRBJ1-2, the V gene TRBV2, with TRBD1 matching over 7 bases. Germline V gene data show CDR1 as SNHLY and CDR2 as FYNNEI. V was clipped by 1 base and J by 7 bases; unmatched bases: 9. The CDR3 runs to 15 residues.

The chain combines TRBV25-1 with TRBJ2-5, with D possibly matching TRBD2 (6 bases). The V gene's germline CDR1 is MGHDK and CDR2 SYGVNS. Trimming stripped 1 base from V and 2 bases from J, with 17 bases between. This CDR3 region has 17 residues. The DNA of the CDR3 is TGTGCCAGCAGTGAATTAAGGGAATGGGCGGGGCAAGAGACCCAGTACTTC. This encodes CASSELREWAGQETQYF.

This chain links TRBV4-1 with TRBJ2-3, with 7 bases lining up with TRBD2. The CDR3 is made up of 16 amino acids. The trim removed 6 bases at V and 2 bases at J, leaving 11 bases unmatched. CDR1 is MGHRA, CDR2 YSYEKL, per germline. CDR3 sequence reads: CASSPILAGLTDTQYF. The CDR3 region has the DNA TGCGCCAGCAGTCCAATCTTAGCGGGCCTCACAGATACGCAGTATTTT.

The chain joins TRBV2 to TRBJ2-2, with 8 bases that match TRBD1. The length of the CDR3 is 13 residues. Looked up from germline, CDR1 is SNHLY and CDR2 is FYNNEI. Trimming at V came to 6 bases and at J to 7 bases, leaving 4 bases not matched to a gene. The CDR3 loop is CASRGQAGGELFF. For the CDR3, the DNA is TGTGCCAGCAGGGGACAGGCTGGCGGGGAGCTGTTTTTT.

This chain uses TRBV5-1 with TRBJ2-3, with TRBD1 matching 10 bases. Germline CDR1 and CDR2: SGHRS and YFSETQ. The J segment lost 3 bases and the V segment lost 3 bases, leaving 4 bases of the junction unmatched. CDR3 length: 15 amino acids. The CDR3 DNA reads as TGCGCCAGCAGCTCCCGGGACAGGGGAACAGATACGCAGTATTTT. Its translation is CASSSRDRGTDTQYF. Full variable domain (missing parts from reference TRBV5-1 and TRBJ2-3): KAGVTQTPRYLIKTRGQQVTLSCSPISGHRSVSWYQQTPGQGLQFLFEYFSETQRNKGNFPGRFSGRQFSNSRSEMNVSTLELGDSALYLCASSSRDRGTDTQYFGPGTRLTVL.

This clone was seen just once. In DNA form, the CDR3 reads TGTGCCAGCAGCATCGTTAGCGGGGGGGCTGCAGAGACCCAGTACTTC. Translated, it gives CASSIVSGGAAETQYF. This chain joins TRBV7-9 and TRBJ2-5, with 11 bases identical to TRBD2. Germline-derived CDR1 and CDR2 are SEHNR and FQNEAQ (reference sequence). J lost 4 bases, V lost 5 bases, and 9 bases had no gene match. CDR3 length: 16 residues. The entire variable domain, with the rest obtained from reference TRBV7-9 and TRBJ2-5, is as follows: DTGVSQNPRHKITKRGQNVTFRCDPISEHNRLYWYRQTLGQGPEFLTYFQNEAQLEKSRLLSDRFSAERPKGSFSTLEIQRTEQGDSAMYLCASSIVSGGAAETQYFGPGTRLLVL.

The chain uses TRBV5-1 and TRBJ2-7, with D tentatively TRBD1 (5 bases). CDR1 SGHRS and CDR2 YFSETQ come from the germline V gene. The CDR3 has 15 residues. V shed 0 bases and J shed 5 bases, with 15 bases lying between them. The CDR3 region has the DNA TGCGCCAGCAGCTTGGCAAGGCAGGGTGACCACGAGCAGTACTTC. Protein sequence: CASSLARQGDHEQYF.

This clone was detected a few times. This sequence joins TRBV4-2 and TRBJ1-2, with a possible D match to TRBD1 (5 bases). The CDR3 has 14 amino acids. CDR1 and CDR2 (germline): LGHNA, YNFKEQ. V lost 4 bases, J lost 5 bases, and 14 bases lay in between. The CDR3 here is CASSPGAEGYGYTF. The CDR3, as DNA: TGTGCCAGCAGCCCTGGGGCGGAGGGATATGGCTACACCTTC.

This chain connects TRBV7-2 to TRBJ2-5; TRBD1 is a possible D gene (6 bases). CDR3 length equals 14 residues. V was clipped by 1 base and J by 3 bases, with 9 bases between them. Germline V lookup: CDR1 SGHTA, CDR2 FQGNSA. The CDR3 sequence is CASSLGQEKETQYF. The CDR3 nucleotides are TGTGCCAGCAGCTTAGGACAGGAAAAAGAGACCCAGTACTTC. Full variable domain (remainder filled in from reference TRBV7-2 and TRBJ2-5): GAGVSQSPSNKVTEKGKDVELRCDPISGHTALYWYRQSLGQGLEFLIYFQGNSAPDKSGLPSDRFSAERTGGSVSTLTIQRTQQEDSAVYLCASSLGQEKETQYFGPGTRLLVL.

In its sample, this clone was seen a few times. This sequence joins TRBV25-1 and TRBJ1-5, with D possibly matching TRBD1 (5 bases). This CDR3 comprises 16 residues. Trimming stripped 11 bases from V and 4 bases from J, with 24 bases between. CDR1 is MGHDK, CDR2 SYGVNS, per germline. The DNA of the CDR3 is TGTGCCTTCTCACACGCCCACAGGAAAGGGAATCAGCCCCAGCATTTT. Protein product: CAFSHAHRKGNQPQHF.

V gene TRBV6-6 combines with J gene TRBJ2-7; 7 bases are a match to TRBD1. Germline V CDR1 and CDR2: MNHNY, SVGAGI (reference sequence). With V trimmed by 7 bases and J by 6 bases, 15 bases remained unmatched. This CDR3 region has 15 residues. The CDR3, as DNA: TGTGCCAGCACCCAGACAGGGTCTATCACCTGCGAGCAGTACTTC. Protein product: CASTQTGSITCEQYF.